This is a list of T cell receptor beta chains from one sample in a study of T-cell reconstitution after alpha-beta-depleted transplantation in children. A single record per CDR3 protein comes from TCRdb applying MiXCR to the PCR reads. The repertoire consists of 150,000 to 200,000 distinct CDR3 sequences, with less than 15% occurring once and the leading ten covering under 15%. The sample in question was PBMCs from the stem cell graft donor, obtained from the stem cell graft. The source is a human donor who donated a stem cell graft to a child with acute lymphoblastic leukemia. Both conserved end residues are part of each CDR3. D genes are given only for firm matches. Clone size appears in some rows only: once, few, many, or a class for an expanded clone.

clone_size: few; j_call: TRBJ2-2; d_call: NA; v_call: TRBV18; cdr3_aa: CASSAVGTATGELFF; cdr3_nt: TGTGCCAGCTCAGCCGTCGGGACGGCCACCGGGGAGCTGTTTTTT
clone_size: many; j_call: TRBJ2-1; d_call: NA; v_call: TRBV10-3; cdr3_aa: CAISGSYGSGFYEQFF; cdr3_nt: TGTGCCATCAGTGGATCTTACGGGAGTGGCTTTTATGAGCAGTTCTTC
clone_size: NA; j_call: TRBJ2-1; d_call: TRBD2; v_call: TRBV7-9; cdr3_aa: CASSPLVLAGSNEQFF; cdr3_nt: TGTGCCAGCAGCCCATTGGTACTAGCGGGTTCCAATGAGCAGTTCTTC
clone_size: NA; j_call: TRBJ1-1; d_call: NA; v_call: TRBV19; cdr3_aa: CASSLGGTMVKTEAFF; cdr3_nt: TGTGCCAGTAGTTTGGGGGGGACGATGGTTAAGACTGAAGCTTTCTTT
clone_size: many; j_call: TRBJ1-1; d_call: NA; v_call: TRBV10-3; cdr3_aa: CAISDLGAARGEAFF; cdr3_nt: TGTGCCATCAGTGACCTCGGGGCGGCGAGAGGGGAAGCTTTCTTT
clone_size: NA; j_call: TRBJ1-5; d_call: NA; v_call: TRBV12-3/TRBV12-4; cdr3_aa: CASSSGAGNQPQHF; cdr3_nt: TGTGCCAGCAGTTCCGGGGCGGGTAATCAGCCCCAGCATTTT
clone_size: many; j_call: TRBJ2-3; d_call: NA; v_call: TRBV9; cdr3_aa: CASSVGGTQYF; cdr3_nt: TGTGCCAGCAGCGTAGGTGGTACGCAGTATTTT
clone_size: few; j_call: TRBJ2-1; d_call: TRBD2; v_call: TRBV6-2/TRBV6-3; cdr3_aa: CATLTSGSFVQFF; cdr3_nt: TGTGCCACCCTGACTAGCGGGTCGTTCGTGCAGTTCTTC
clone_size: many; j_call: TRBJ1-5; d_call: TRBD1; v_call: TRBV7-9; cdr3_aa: CASSLGVRGRNQPQHF; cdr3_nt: TGTGCCAGCAGCTTAGGTGTCAGGGGGCGGAATCAGCCCCAGCATTTT
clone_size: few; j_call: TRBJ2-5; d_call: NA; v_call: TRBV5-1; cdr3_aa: CASSLRLATEGTQYF; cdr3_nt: TGCGCCAGCAGCTTGAGACTGGCGACAGAGGGGACCCAGTACTTC
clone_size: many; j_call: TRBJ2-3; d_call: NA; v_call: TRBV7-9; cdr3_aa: CASSFGRGDTQYF; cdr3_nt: TGTGCCAGCAGCTTTGGTCGAGGTGATACGCAGTATTTT
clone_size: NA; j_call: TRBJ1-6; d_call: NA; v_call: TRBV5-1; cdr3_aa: CASSLANSPLHF; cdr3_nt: TGCGCCAGCAGCTTGGCGAATTCACCCCTCCACTTT
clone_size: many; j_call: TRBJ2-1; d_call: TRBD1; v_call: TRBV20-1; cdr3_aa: CSARLGQGNYNEQFF; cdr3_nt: TGCAGTGCTAGATTGGGACAGGGAAACTACAATGAGCAGTTCTTC
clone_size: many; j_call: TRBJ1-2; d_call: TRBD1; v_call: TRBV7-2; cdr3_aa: CASSRNGQGSYGYTF; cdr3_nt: TGTGCCAGCAGCAGAAACGGACAGGGGTCATATGGCTACACCTTC
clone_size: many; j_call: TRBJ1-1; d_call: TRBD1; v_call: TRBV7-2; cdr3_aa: CASSPRGTVNTEAFF; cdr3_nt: TGTGCCAGCAGCCCGAGGGGGACAGTGAACACTGAAGCTTTCTTT
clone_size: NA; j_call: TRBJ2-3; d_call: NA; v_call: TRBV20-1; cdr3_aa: CSAQHGGLQSTDTQYF; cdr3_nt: TGCAGTGCTCAACACGGGGGACTTCAGAGCACAGATACGCAGTATTTT
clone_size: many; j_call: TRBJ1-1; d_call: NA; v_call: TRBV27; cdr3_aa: CASSYDGWGGNTEAFF; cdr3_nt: TGTGCCAGCAGTTACGATGGTTGGGGGGGTAACACTGAAGCTTTCTTT
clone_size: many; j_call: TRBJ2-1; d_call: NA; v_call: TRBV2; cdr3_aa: CASSEKAAEQFF; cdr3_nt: TGTGCCAGCAGTGAAAAGGCAGCTGAGCAGTTCTTC
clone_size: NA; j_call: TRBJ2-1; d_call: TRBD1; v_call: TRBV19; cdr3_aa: CASRDRGRSTYNEQFF; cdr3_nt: TGTGCCAGCAGGGACAGGGGGCGATCTACCTACAATGAGCAGTTCTTC
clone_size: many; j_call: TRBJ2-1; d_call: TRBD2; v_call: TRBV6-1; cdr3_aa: CASSLSGRVNEQFF; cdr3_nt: TGTGCCAGCAGCCTTAGCGGGAGAGTAAATGAGCAGTTCTTC
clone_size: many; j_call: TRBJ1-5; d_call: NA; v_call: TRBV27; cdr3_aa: CASSFSGLGSNQPQHF; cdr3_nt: TGTGCCAGCAGTTTTTCGGGTCTGGGTAGCAATCAGCCCCAGCATTTT
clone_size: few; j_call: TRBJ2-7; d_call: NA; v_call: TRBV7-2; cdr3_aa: CASSLTGRGGYEQYF; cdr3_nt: TGTGCCAGCAGCTTAACGGGGAGGGGGGGCTACGAGCAGTACTTC
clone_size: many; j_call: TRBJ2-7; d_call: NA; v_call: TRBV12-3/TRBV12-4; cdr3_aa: CASRPLDGKQGEQYF; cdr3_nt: TGTGCCAGCAGACCCCTCGACGGGAAACAGGGCGAGCAGTACTTC
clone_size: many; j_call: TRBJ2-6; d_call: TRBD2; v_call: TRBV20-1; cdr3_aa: CSARDHRGLAGAPGANVLTF; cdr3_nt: TGCAGTGCTAGAGATCACAGGGGACTAGCGGGAGCCCCTGGGGCCAACGTCCTGACTTTC
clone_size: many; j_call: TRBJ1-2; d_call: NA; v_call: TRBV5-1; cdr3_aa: CASSFGATPGNYGYTF; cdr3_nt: TGCGCCAGCAGCTTCGGGGCGACCCCAGGCAACTATGGCTACACCTTC
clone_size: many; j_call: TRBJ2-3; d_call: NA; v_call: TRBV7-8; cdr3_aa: CASRRDGDTQYF; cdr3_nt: TGTGCCAGCAGGCGCGATGGAGATACGCAGTATTTT
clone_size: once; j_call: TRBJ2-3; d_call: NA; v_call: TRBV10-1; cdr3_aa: CASSEAGASTDTQYF; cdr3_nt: TGCGCCAGCAGTGAGGCGGGGGCCAGCACAGATACGCAGTATTTT
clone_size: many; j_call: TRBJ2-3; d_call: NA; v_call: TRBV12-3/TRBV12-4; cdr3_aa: CASRTGTQTTDTQYF; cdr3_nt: TGTGCCAGCAGAACCGGGACTCAGACAACAGATACGCAGTATTTT
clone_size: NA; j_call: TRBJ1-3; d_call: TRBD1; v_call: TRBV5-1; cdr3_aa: CASSLGLGTASSGNTIYF; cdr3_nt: TGCGCCAGCAGCTTAGGATTGGGGACAGCAAGCTCTGGAAACACCATATATTTT
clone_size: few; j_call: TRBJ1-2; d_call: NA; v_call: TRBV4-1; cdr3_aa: CASSLRSAGGYTF; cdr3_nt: TGCGCCAGCAGTCTCAGATCTGCGGGGGGCTACACCTTC
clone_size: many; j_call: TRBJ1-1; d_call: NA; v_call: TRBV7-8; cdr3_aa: CASSLSYIGKDTEAFF; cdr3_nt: TGTGCCAGCAGCTTATCTTATATAGGGAAGGACACTGAAGCTTTCTTT
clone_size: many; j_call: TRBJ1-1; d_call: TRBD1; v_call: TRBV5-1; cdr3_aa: CASSLDGTGTNTEAFF; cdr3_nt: TGCGCCAGCAGCTTGGACGGGACAGGGACGAACACTGAAGCTTTCTTT
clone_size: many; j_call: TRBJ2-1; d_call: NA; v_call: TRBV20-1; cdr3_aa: CSARLAENSYNEQFF; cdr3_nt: TGCAGTGCTAGACTAGCCGAAAACTCCTACAATGAGCAGTTCTTC
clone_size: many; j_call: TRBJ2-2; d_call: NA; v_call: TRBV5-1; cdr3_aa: CASRDTPNTGELFF; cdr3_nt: TGCGCCAGCAGGGACACACCAAACACCGGGGAGCTGTTTTTT
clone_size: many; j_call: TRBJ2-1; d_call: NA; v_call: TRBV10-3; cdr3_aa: CAISESQRNHNEQFF; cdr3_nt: TGTGCCATCAGTGAGTCTCAGCGGAACCACAATGAGCAGTTCTTC
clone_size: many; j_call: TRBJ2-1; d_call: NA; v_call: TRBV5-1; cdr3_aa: CASSLGGPDNEQFF; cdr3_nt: TGCGCCAGCAGCTTGGGGGGGCCCGACAATGAGCAGTTCTTC
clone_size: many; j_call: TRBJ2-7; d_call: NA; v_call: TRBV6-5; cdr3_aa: CASGRGEEQYF; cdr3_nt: TGTGCCAGCGGAAGGGGTGAAGAGCAGTACTTC
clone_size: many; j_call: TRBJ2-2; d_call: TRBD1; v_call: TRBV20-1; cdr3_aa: CSARGGTDTGELFF; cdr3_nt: TGCAGTGCTAGAGGGGGGACAGACACCGGGGAGCTGTTTTTT
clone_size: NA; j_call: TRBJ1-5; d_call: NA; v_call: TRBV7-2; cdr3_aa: CASSLAGTDNQPQHF; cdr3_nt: TGTGCCAGCAGCTTGGCCGGGACTGACAATCAGCCCCAGCATTTT
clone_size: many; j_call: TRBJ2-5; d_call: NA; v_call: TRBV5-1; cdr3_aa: CASSLMVTLQETQYF; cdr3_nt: TGCGCCAGCAGCTTGATGGTGACCCTTCAAGAGACCCAGTACTTC
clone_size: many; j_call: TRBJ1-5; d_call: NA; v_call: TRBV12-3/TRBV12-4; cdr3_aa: CASSLALSGWGSNQPQHF; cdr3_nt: TGTGCCAGCAGTTTAGCGCTATCGGGATGGGGCAGCAATCAGCCCCAGCATTTT
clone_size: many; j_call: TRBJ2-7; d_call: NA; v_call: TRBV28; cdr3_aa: CASSFYGPSAREQYF; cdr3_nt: TGTGCCAGCAGTTTTTACGGCCCCTCAGCTCGCGAGCAGTACTTC
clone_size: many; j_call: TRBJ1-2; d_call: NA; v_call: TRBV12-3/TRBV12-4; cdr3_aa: CASSLGTWGYTF; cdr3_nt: TGTGCCAGCAGTTTAGGCACGTGGGGCTACACCTTC
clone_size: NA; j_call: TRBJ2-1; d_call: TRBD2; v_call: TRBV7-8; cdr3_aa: CASSLDGRARNEQFF; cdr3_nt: TGTGCCAGCAGCTTAGACGGGAGGGCTAGAAATGAGCAGTTCTTC